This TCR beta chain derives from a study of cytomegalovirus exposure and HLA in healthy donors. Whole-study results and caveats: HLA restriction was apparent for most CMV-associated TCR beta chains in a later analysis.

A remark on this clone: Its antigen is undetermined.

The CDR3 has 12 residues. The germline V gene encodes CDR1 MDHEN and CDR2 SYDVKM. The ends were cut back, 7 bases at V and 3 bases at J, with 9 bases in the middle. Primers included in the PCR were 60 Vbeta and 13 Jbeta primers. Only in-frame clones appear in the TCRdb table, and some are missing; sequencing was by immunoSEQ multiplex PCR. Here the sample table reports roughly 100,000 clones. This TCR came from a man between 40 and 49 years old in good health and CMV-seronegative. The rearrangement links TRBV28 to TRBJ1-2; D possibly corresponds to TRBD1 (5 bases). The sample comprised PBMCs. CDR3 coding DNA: TGTGCCAGCACCGGGGGGGACTATGGCTACACCTTC. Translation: CASTGGDYGYTF.